This passage covers 5 T cell receptor beta chains from one sample sequenced in a study of response to subunit inactivated influenza vaccine. MiXCR, run by TCRdb on the RT-PCR reads, gives a single entry per CDR3 protein. Of about 620,000 distinct CDR3 sequences in the sample, around 11% were seen once. This sample also appeared in a second study, on T cells expressing NK-cell markers. That report notes: UMIs were included in TCR beta cDNA generated by 5'RACE template switching.

Sequencing used PBMCs from blood, obtained on the day of vaccination. These receptors were obtained from a man aged 50-60 years who received an inactivated influenza vaccine.

The chain links TRBV5-1 to TRBJ2-5; D gene unclear. Trimming stripped 1 base from V and 4 bases from J, with 14 bases between. Germline CDR1 and CDR2: SGHRS and YFSETQ. The CDR3 totals 15 residues. CDR3 coding DNA: TGCGCCAGCAGCTTGTTAGGTGGGGAAATAGAGACCCAGTACTTC. It codes for CASSLLGGEIETQYF.

The chain combines TRBV6-2 or TRBV6-3 with TRBJ1-2, with D maybe TRBD1 (6 bases). The CDR3 contains 15 residues. Germline V gene lookup returns CDR1 MNHEY and CDR2 SVGEGT. V dropped 1 base and J dropped 4 bases, with 13 bases sitting between them. The DNA for the CDR3 is TGTGCCAGCAGTTACTACCGGGACACCCTCTATGGCTACACCTTC. Its protein product is CASSYYRDTLYGYTF.

The chain recombines TRBV19 with TRBJ2-7, with D possibly TRBD1 on 7 matching bases. The CDR3 is 15 amino acids. With 7 bases removed from V and 6 bases from J, the gap between germline ends came to 22 bases. Germline CDR1 is LNHDA and CDR2 is SQIVND (reference sequence). DNA of the CDR3: TGTGCCAGTACCCCCCGGGAGACAGGGTCGGGCGAGCAGTACTTC. Translation: CASTPRETGSGEQYF. Filled out from reference TRBV19 and TRBJ2-7, the complete variable domain reads DGGITQSPKYLFRKEGQNVTLSCEQNLNHDAMYWYRQDPGQGLRLIYYSQIVNDFQKGDIAEGYSVSREKKESFPLTVTSAQKNPTAFYLCASTPRETGSGEQYFGPGTRLTVT.

This clonotype has at least ten counts. The chain is built from TRBV5-6 and TRBJ1-1; D not certain. Trimming left V 4 bases short and J 1 base short, with 2 bases between. Germline CDR1 reads SGHDT; CDR2 reads YYEEEE. The CDR3 runs 11 residues. The chain's CDR3 is CASSKNTEAFF. Here the CDR3 DNA reads TGTGCCAGCAGCAAGAACACTGAAGCTTTCTTT.

This clonotype showed up just a few times. The rearrangement uses TRBV2 and TRBJ2-5, with TRBD2 matching over 10 bases. The V gene's germline CDR1 is SNHLY and CDR2 FYNNEI. Trimming removed 6 bases from V and 5 bases from J; junction bases left unmatched: 9. The CDR3 sequence is 15 residues long. The DNA of the CDR3 is TGTGCCAGCAGGGCGGGGACTAGCGACGGTGAGACCCAGTACTTC. This encodes CASRAGTSDGETQYF. Looking up the rest from reference TRBV2 and TRBJ2-5 gives the full variable domain: EPEVTQTPSHQVTQMGQEVILRCVPISNHLYFYWYRQILGQKVEFLVSFYNNEISEKSEIFDDQFSVERPDGSNFTLKIRSTKLEDSAMYFCASRAGTSDGETQYFGPGTRLLVL.